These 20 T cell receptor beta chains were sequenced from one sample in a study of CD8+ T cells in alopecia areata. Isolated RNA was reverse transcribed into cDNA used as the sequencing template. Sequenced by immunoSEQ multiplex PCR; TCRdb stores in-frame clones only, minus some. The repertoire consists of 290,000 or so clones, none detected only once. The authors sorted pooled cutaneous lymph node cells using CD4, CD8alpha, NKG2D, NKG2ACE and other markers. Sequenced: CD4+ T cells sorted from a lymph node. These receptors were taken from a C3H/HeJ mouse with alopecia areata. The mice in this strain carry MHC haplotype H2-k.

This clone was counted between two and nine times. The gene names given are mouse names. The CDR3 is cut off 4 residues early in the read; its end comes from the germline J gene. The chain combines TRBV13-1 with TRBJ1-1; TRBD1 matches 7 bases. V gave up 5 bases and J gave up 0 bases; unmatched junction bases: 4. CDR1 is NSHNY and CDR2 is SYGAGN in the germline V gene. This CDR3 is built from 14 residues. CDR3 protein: CASSRDRANTEVFF. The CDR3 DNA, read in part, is TGTGCCAGCAGCCGGGACAGAGCAAACACA.

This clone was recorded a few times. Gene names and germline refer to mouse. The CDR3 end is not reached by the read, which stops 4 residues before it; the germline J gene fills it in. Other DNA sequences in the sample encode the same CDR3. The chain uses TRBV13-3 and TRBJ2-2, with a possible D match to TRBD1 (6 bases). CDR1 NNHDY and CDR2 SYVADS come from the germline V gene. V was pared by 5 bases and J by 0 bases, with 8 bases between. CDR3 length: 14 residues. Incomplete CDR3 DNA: TGTGCCAGCAGACAGGGAACAAACACCGGG. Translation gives CASRQGTNTG. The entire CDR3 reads CASRQGTNTGQLYF. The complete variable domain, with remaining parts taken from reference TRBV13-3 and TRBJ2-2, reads EAAVTQSPRSKVAVTGGKVTLSCHQTNNHDYMYWYRQDTGHGLRLIHYSYVADSTEKGDIPDGYKASRPSQENFSLILELASLSQTAVYFCASRQGTNTGQLYFGEGSKLTVL.

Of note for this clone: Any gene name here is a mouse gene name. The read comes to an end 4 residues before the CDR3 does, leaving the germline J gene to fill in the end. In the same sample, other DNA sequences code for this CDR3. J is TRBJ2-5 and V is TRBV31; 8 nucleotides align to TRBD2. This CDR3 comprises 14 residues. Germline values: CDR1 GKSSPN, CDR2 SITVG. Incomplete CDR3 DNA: TGTGCCTGGAGTCTCGCTGGGGGGAAAGAC. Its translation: CAWSLAGGKD. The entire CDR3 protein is CAWSLAGGKDTQYF. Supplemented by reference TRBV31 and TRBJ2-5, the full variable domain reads AQTIHQWPVAEIKAVGSPLSLGCTIKGKSSPNLYWYWQATGGTLQQLFYSITVGQVESVVQLNLSASRPKDDQFILSTEKLLLSHSGFYLCAWSLAGGKDTQYFGPGTRLLVL.

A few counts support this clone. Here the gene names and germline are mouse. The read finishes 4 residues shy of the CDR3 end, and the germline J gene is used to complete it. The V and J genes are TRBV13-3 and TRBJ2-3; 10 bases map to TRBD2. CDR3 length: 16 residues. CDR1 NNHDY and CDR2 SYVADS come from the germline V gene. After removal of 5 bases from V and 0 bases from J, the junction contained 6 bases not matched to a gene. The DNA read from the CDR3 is TGTGCCAGCAGCGGGACTGGGGAAACTAGTGCAGAA. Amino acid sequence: CASSGTGETSAE. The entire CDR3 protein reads CASSGTGETSAETLYF.

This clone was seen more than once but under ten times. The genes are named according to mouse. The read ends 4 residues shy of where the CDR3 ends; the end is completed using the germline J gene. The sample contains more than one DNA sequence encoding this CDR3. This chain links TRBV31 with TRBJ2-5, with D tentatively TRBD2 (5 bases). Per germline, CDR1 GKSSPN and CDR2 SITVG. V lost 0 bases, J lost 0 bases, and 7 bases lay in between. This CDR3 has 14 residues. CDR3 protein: CAWSLWGNQDTQYF. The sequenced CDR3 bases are TGTGCCTGGAGTCTATGGGGTAACCAAGAC.

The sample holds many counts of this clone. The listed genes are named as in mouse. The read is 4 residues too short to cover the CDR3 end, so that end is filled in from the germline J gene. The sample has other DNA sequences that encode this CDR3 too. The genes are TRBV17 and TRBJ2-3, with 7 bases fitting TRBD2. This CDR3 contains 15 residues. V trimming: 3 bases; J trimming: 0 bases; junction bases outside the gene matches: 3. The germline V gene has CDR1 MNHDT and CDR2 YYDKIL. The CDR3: CASSRPGGSAETLYF. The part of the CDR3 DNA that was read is TGTGCTAGCAGTAGGCCTGGGGGTAGTGCAGAA.

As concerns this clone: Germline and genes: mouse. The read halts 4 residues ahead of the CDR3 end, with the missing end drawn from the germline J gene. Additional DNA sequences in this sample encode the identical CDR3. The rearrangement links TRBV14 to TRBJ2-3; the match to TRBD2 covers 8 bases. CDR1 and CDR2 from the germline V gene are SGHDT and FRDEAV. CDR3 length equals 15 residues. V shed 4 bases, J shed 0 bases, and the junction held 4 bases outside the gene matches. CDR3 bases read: TGTGCCAGCAGTCTGGGGGGACCTAGTGCAGAA. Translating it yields CASSLGGPSAE. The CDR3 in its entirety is CASSLGGPSAETLYF.

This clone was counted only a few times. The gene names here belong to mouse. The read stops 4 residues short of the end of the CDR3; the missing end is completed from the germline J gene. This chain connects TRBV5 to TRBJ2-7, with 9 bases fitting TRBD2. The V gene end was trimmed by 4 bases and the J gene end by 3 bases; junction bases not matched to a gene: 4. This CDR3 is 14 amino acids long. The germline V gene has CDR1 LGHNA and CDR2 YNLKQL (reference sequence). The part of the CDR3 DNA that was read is TGTGCCAGCAGCCGTGGGGGGGCGCGCTAT. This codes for CASSRGGARY. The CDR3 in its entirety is CASSRGGARYEQYF.

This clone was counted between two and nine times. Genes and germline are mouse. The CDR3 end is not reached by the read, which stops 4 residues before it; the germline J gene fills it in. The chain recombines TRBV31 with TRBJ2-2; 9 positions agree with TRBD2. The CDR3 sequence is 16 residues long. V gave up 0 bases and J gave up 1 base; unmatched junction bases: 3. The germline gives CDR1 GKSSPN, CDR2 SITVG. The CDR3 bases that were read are TGTGCCTGGAGTCTCAACTGGGGGGTAAACACCGGG. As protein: CAWSLNWGVNTG. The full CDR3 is CAWSLNWGVNTGQLYF. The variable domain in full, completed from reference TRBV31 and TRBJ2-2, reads AQTIHQWPVAEIKAVGSPLSLGCTIKGKSSPNLYWYWQATGGTLQQLFYSITVGQVESVVQLNLSASRPKDDQFILSTEKLLLSHSGFYLCAWSLNWGVNTGQLYFGEGSKLTVL.

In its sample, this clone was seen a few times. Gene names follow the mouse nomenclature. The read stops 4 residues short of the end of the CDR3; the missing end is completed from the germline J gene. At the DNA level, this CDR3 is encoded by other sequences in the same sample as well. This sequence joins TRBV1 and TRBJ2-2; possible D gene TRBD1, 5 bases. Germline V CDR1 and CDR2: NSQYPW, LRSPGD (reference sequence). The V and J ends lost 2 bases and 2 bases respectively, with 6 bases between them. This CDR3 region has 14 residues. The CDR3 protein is CTCSAPGNTGQLYF. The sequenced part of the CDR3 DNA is TGCACCTGCAGTGCACCAGGGAACACCGGG.

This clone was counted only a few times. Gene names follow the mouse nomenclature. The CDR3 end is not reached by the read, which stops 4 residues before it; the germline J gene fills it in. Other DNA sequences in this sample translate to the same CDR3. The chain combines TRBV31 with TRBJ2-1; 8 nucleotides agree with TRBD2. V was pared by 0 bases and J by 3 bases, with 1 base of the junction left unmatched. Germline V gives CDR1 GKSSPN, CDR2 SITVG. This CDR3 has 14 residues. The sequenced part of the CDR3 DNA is TGTGCCTGGAGTCTAGACTGGGGCTATGCT. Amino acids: CAWSLDWGYA. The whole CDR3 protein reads CAWSLDWGYAEQFF.

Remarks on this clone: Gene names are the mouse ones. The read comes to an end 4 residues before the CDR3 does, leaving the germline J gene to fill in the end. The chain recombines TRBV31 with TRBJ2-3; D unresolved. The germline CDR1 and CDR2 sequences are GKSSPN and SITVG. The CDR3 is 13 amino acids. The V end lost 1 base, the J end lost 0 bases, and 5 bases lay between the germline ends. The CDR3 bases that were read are TGTGCCTGGAGTCAACAGAGTGCAGAA. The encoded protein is CAWSQQSAE. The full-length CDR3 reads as CAWSQQSAETLYF. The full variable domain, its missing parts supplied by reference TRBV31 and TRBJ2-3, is AQTIHQWPVAEIKAVGSPLSLGCTIKGKSSPNLYWYWQATGGTLQQLFYSITVGQVESVVQLNLSASRPKDDQFILSTEKLLLSHSGFYLCAWSQQSAETLYFGSGTRLTVL.

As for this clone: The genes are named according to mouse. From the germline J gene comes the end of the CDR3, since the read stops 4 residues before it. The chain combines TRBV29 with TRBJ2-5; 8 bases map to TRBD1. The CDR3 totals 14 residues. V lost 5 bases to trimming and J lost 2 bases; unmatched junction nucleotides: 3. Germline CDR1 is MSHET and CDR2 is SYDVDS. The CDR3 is CASSRTGFQDTQYF. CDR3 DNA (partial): TGTGCTAGCAGTAGGACAGGGTTCCAAGAC.

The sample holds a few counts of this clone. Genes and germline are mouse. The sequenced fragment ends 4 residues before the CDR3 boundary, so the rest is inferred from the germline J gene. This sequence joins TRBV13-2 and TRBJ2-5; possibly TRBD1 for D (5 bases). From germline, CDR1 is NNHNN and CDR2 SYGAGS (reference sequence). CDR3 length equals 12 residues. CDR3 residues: CASGGQKDTQYF. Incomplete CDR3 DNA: TGTGCCAGCGGTGGACAGAAAGAC.

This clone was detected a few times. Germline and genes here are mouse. The CDR3: CASSLGQGADTGQLYF. Partial CDR3 DNA: TGTGCCAGCAGCCTCGGACAGGGGGCTGACACCGGG. J is TRBJ2-2 and V is TRBV5; 11 bases align to TRBD1. The CDR3 extends 4 residues past the end of the read, so its final part is completed from the germline J gene. Germline assignment: CDR1 LGHNA and CDR2 YNLKQL (reference sequence). Trimming cost V 4 bases and J 3 bases; bases outside gene matches: 4. The CDR3 spans 16 residues.

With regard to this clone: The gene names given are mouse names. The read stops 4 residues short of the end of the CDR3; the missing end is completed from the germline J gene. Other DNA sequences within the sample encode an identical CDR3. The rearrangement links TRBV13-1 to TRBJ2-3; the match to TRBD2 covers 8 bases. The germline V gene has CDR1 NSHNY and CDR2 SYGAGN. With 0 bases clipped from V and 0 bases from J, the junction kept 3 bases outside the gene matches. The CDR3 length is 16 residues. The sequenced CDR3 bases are TGTGCCAGCAGTGATGTGGGGGGGGGTAGTGCAGAA. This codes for CASSDVGGGSAE. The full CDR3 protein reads CASSDVGGGSAETLYF.

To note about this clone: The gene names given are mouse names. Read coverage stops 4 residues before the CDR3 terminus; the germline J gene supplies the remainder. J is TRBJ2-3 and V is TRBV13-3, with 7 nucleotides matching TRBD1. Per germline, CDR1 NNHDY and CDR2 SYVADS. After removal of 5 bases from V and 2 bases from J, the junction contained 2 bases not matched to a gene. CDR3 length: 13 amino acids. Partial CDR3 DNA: TGTGCCAGCAGGACAGGGTTTGCAGAA. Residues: CASRTGFAE. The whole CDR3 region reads CASRTGFAETLYF.

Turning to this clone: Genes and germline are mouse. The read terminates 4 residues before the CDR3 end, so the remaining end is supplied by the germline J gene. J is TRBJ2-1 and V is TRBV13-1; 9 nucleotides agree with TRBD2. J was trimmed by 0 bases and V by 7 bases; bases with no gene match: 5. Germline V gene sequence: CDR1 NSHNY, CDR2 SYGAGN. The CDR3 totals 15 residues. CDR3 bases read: TGTGCCAGCTCGACTGGGGGATCTAACTATGCT. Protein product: CASSTGGSNYA. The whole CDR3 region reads CASSTGGSNYAEQFF.

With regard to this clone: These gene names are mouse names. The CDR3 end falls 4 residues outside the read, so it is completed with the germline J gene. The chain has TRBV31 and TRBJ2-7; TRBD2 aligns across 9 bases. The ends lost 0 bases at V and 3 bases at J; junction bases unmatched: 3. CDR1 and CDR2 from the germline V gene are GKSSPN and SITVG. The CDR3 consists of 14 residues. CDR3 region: CAWSLNWGDYEQYF. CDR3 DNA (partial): TGTGCCTGGAGTCTCAACTGGGGGGACTAT.

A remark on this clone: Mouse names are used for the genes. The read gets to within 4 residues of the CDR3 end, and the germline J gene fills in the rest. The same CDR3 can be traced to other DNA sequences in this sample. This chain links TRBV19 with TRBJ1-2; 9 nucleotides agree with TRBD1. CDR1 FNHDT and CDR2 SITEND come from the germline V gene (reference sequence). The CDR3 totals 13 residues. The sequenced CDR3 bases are TGTGCCAGCAGGGACAGGGGAGGGTCC. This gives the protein CASRDRGGS. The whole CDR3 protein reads CASRDRGGSDYTF.